A single sample is the source of the 13 T cell receptor beta chains below, sequenced in a study of blood T cell repertoires in COVID-19. Libraries were prepared by immunoSEQ multiplex PCR; TCRdb keeps only in-frame clonotypes and omits some of them. The table shows about 81,000 clones, with around 91% occurring only once. The sequenced material came from peripheral blood. These receptor sequences come from a man between 65 and 79 years old with active or convalescent COVID-19.

This chain links TRBV6-5 with TRBJ1-2; 9 nucleotides align to TRBD1. V dropped 4 bases and J dropped 12; count of bases not matched to a gene: 6. This CDR3 contains 12 residues. CDR1 is MNHEY and CDR2 is SVGAGI in the germline V gene. CDR3 loop: CASSSGQGRDTF. DNA of the CDR3: TGTGCCAGCAGTTCCGGACAGGGGCGAGACACCTTC.

V usage is TRBV19 and J usage is TRBJ1-2; D uncertain. The CDR3 is made up of 14 amino acids. Germline V gene lookup returns CDR1 LNHDA and CDR2 SQIVND (reference sequence). V dropped 3 bases and J dropped 2 bases, with 10 bases sitting between them. The CDR3 is CASSISGRNYGYTF. As DNA, the CDR3 is TGTGCCAGTAGTATCTCTGGGAGGAACTATGGCTACACCTTC.

This rearrangement joins TRBV3-1 (or the pseudogene TRBV3-2) to TRBJ2-1; tentative D call: TRBD1 (7 bases). V shed 5 bases and J shed 8 bases, with 13 bases lying between them. The CDR3 consists of 13 residues. CDR1 LGHDT and CDR2 YNNKEL come from the germline V gene (reference sequence). The CDR3 bases are TGTGCCAGCAGCACTCAGGGGGGCTATGAGCAGTTCTTC. This gives the protein CASSTQGGYEQFF.

This chain joins TRBV6-5 and TRBJ2-2; no clear D. The germline gives CDR1 MNHEY, CDR2 SVGAGI. The V end was cut by 6 bases, the J end by 5 bases, with 7 bases between. The CDR3 has 12 amino acids. The CDR3 here is CASSLYTGELFF. CDR3 nucleotide sequence: TGTGCCAGCAGCCTCTATACCGGGGAGCTGTTTTTT.

The chain carries TRBV30 and TRBJ1-2; 11 positions agree with TRBD1. With V trimmed by 0 bases and J by 6 bases, 6 bases remained unmatched. In germline, CDR1 is GTSNPN, CDR2 SVGIG (reference sequence). The CDR3 consists of 15 residues. The CDR3 sequence is CAWSVFPGQGDGYTF. The CDR3 DNA reads TGTGCCTGGAGTGTTTTCCCGGGACAGGGGGATGGCTACACCTTC.

The chain links TRBV2 to TRBJ2-7; the match to TRBD1 covers 7 bases. The CDR3 has 14 amino acids. CDR1 and CDR2 (germline): SNHLY, FYNNEI. The V gene end was trimmed by 11 bases and the J gene end by 1 base; junction bases not matched to a gene: 11. The CDR3 DNA reads TGTGCCTCTAAGGAACAGGGGTCATCCTACGAGCAGTACTTC. Encoded protein: CASKEQGSSYEQYF.

The V gene is TRBV3-1 (or the pseudogene TRBV3-2), the J gene TRBJ2-7; D possibly corresponds to TRBD1 (6 bases). With 2 bases removed from V and 8 bases from J, the gap between germline ends came to 10 bases. CDR1 is LGHDT, CDR2 YNNKEL, per germline (reference sequence). The CDR3 extends over 12 amino acids. CDR3 in amino acids: CASSQSGAKQYF. The CDR3 region has the DNA TGTGCCAGCAGCCAATCAGGGGCCAAGCAGTACTTC.

The rearrangement links TRBV4-3 to TRBJ1-4; TRBD1 matches at 8 bases. The J segment lost 4 bases and the V segment lost 1 base, leaving 2 bases of the junction unmatched. The CDR3 length is 15 residues. Per the germline V gene, CDR1 is LGHNA and CDR2 is YSLEER. The CDR3 DNA reads as TGCGCCAGCAGCCAAGCGACAGGGGTTAATGAAAAACTGTTTTTT. It yields the protein CASSQATGVNEKLFF.

About this clone: Other DNA sequences in this specimen translate into the identical CDR3. This chain joins TRBV5-4 and TRBJ1-2; D not resolved. The CDR3 consists of 13 residues. Germline CDR1 SGHNT, CDR2 YYREEE (reference sequence). With 1 base removed from V and 2 bases from J, the gap between germline ends came to 6 bases. Here the CDR3 DNA reads TGTGCCAGCAGCTTGTCAGGAAACTATGGCTACACCTTC. Its translation: CASSLSGNYGYTF. Using reference TRBV5-4 and TRBJ1-2 for the parts outside the CDR3, the full variable domain is ETGVTQSPTHLIKTRGQQVTLRCSSQSGHNTVSWYQQALGQGPQFIFQYYREEENGRGNFPPRFSGLQFPNYSSELNVNALELDDSALYLCASSLSGNYGYTFGSGTRLTVV.

The chain couples TRBV6-1 to TRBJ1-3; 7 bases agree with TRBD1. The germline CDR1 and CDR2 sequences are MNHNS and SASEGT. J gave up 2 bases and V 3 bases, and 7 bases lay outside the gene matches. The CDR3 extends over 16 amino acids. The CDR3 coding sequence is TGTGCCAGCAGTGATCGAGACAGGGTCCCTGGAAACACCATATATTTT. As protein: CASSDRDRVPGNTIYF.

The rearrangement joins TRBV5-6 to TRBJ1-6; 7 bases match TRBD1. V was pared by 4 bases and J by 9 bases, with 22 bases of the junction left unmatched. Germline V gene data show CDR1 as SGHDT and CDR2 as YYEEEE. The CDR3 spans 19 residues. Written as DNA, the CDR3 is TGTGCCAGCAGCGTACGGACAGGAATCGGGGGTAATGATCCTTCACCCCTCCACTTT. This sequence encodes CASSVRTGIGGNDPSPLHF.

The gene calls are TRBV9 and TRBJ1-2; D call uncertain. CDR3 length: 16 residues. Germline V lookup: CDR1 SGDLS, CDR2 YYNGEE. The V end was cut by 3 bases, the J end by 0 bases, with 15 bases between. CDR3 nucleotides: TGTGCCAGCAGCGGGGGAGGAGCCACTGCTAACTATGGCTACACCTTC. Translating it yields CASSGGGATANYGYTF. The variable domain in full, completed from reference TRBV9 and TRBJ1-2, reads DSGVTQTPKHLITATGQRVTLRCSPRSGDLSVYWYQQSLDQGLQFLIQYYNGEERAKGNILERFSAQQFPDLHSELNLSSLELGDSALYFCASSGGGATANYGYTFGSGTRLTVV.

The genes are TRBV18 and TRBJ1-2, with 8 bases matching TRBD1. Germline CDR1 and CDR2: KGHSH and LQKENI. This CDR3 is 17 amino acids long. J lost 4 bases, V lost 2 bases, and 12 bases had no gene match. The CDR3 nucleotides are TGTGCCAGCTCACCATCAAGATCCGGACAGGGTTCCTATGGCTACACCTTC. Its translation is CASSPSRSGQGSYGYTF.